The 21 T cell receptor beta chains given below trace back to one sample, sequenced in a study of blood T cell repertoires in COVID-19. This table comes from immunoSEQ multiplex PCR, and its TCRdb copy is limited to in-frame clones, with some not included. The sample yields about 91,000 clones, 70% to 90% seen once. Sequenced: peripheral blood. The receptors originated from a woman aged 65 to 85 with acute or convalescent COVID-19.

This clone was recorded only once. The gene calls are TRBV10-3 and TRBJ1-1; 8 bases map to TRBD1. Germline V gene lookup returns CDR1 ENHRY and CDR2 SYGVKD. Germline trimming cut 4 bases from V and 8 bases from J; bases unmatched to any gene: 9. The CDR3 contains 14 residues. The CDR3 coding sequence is TGTGCCATCAGTGTACAAGACAGGGGATCCGAAGCTTTCTTT. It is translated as CAISVQDRGSEAFF.

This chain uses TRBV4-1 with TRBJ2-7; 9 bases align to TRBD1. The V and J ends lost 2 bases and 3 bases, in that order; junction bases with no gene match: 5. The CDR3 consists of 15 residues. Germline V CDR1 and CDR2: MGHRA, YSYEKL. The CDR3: CASSQRRDRVYEQYF. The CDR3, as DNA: TGCGCCAGCAGCCAACGCCGGGACAGGGTCTACGAGCAGTACTTC.

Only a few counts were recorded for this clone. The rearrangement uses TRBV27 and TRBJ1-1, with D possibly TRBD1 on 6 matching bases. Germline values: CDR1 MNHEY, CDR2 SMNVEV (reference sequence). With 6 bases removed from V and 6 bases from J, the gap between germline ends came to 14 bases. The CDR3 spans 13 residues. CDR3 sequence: CASSQLQGAEAFF. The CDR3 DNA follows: TGTGCCAGCAGCCAACTACAGGGCGCTGAAGCTTTCTTT.

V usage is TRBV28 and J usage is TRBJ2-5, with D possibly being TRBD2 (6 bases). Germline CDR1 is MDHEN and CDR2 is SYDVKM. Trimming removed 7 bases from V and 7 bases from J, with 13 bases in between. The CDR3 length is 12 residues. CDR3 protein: CASNSGVGTQYF. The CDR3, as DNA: TGTGCCAGCAACTCGGGGGTGGGGACCCAGTACTTC.

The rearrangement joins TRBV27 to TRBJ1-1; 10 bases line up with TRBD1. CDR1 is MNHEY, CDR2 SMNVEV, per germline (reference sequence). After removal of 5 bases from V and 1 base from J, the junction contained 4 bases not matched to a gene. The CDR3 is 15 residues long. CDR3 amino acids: CASSTWTGGNTEAFF. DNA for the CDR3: TGTGCCAGCAGTACCTGGACAGGGGGGAACACTGAAGCTTTCTTT.

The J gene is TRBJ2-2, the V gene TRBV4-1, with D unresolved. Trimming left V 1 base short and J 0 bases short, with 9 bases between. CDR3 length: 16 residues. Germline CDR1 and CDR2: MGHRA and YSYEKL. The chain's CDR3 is CASSQVSLANTGELFF. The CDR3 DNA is TGCGCCAGCAGCCAAGTTTCGCTAGCGAACACCGGGGAGCTGTTTTTT.

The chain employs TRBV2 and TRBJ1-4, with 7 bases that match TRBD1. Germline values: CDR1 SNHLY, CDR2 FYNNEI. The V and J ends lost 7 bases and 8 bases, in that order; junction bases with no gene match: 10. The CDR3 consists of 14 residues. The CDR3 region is CASTIDRVGEKLFF. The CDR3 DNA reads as TGTGCCAGCACAATCGACAGGGTAGGGGAAAAACTGTTTTTT.

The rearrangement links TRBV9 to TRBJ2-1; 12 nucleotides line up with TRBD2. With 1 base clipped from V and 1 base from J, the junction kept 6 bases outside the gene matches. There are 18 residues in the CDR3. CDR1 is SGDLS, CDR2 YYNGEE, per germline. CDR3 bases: TGTGCCAGCAGCGTAACAATGACTAGCGGGGGATCCTACAATGAGCAGTTCTTC. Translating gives CASSVTMTSGGSYNEQFF.

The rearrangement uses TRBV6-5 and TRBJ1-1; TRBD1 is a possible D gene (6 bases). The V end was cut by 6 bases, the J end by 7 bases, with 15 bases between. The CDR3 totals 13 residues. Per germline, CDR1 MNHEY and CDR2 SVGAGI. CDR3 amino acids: CASRARTAFEAFF. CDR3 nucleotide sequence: TGTGCCAGCAGAGCTCGGACAGCCTTTGAAGCTTTCTTT.

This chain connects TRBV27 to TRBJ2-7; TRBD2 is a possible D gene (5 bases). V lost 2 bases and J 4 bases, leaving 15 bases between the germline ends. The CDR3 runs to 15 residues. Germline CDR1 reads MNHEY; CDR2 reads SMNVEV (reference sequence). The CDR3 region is CASSLTGRGDYEQYF. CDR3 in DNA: TGTGCCAGCAGTTTAACCGGACGGGGAGATTACGAGCAGTACTTC.

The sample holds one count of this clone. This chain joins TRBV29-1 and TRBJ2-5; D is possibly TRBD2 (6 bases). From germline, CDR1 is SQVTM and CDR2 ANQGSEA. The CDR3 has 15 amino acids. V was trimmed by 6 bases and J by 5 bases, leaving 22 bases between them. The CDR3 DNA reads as TGCAGCGTCTCCATTGGGGGGTCAAAGGGGGAGACCCAGTACTTC. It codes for CSVSIGGSKGETQYF.

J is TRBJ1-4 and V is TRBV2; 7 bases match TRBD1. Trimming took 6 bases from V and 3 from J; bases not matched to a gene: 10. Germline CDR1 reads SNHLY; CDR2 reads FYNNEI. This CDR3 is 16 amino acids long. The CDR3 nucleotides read TGTGCCAGCAGAAGAGTAAAGGGGGCATCTAATGAAAAACTGTTTTTT. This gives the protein CASRRVKGASNEKLFF.

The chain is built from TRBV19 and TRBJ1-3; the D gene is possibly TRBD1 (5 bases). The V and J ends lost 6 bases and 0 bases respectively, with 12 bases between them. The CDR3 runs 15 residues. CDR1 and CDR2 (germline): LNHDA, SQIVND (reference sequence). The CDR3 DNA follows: TGTGCCAGTAGGTTCGCAGGGTTCTCTGGAAACACCATATATTTT. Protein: CASRFAGFSGNTIYF.

The CDR3 DNA is TGTGCCAGCAGCGTAGGTCGGACAGGGCGGTACGAGCAGTACTTC. Protein product: CASSVGRTGRYEQYF. The chain links TRBV9 to TRBJ2-7; 8 positions match TRBD1. This CDR3 is built from 15 residues. Germline loops: CDR1 SGDLS, CDR2 YYNGEE. V was clipped by 0 bases and J by 4 bases; unmatched bases: 6.

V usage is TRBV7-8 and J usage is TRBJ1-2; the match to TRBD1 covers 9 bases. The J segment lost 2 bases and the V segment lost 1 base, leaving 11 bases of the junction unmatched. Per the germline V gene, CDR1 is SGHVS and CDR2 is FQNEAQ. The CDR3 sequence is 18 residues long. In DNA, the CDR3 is TGTGCCAGCAGCTTAGAACCCGGGACAGGGAGCAGCAACTATGGCTACACCTTC. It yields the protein CASSLEPGTGSSNYGYTF.

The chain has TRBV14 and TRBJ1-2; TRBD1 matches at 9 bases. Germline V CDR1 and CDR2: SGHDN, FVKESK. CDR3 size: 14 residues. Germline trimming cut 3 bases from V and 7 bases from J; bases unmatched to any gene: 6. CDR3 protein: CASSQSQGAGGYTF. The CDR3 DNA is TGTGCCAGCAGCCAGTCACAGGGGGCTGGTGGCTACACCTTC. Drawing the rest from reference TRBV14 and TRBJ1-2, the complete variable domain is EAGVTQFPSHSVIEKGQTVTLRCDPISGHDNLYWYRRVMGKEIKFLLHFVKESKQDESGMPNNRFLAERTGGTYSTLKVQPAELEDSGVYFCASSQSQGAGGYTFGSGTRLTVV.

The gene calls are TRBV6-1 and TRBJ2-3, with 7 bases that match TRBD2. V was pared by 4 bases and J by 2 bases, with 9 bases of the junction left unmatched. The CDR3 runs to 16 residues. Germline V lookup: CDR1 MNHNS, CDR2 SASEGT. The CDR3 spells CASSGTSVIPTDTQYF. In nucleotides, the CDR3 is TGTGCCAGCAGTGGAACTAGCGTCATCCCCACAGATACGCAGTATTTT.

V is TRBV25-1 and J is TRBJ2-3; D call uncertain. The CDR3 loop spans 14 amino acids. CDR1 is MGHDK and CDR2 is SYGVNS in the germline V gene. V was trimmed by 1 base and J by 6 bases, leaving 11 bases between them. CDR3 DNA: TGTGCCAGCAGTGAATGGAGAGCCGACGATACGCAGTATTTT. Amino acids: CASSEWRADDTQYF.

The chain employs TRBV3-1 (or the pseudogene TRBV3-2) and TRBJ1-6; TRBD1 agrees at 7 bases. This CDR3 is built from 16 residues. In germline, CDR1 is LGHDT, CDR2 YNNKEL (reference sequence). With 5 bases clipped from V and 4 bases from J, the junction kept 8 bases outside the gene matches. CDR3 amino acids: CASSDGTAQYNSPLHF. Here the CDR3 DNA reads TGTGCCAGCAGCGATGGGACAGCACAGTATAATTCACCCCTCCACTTT.

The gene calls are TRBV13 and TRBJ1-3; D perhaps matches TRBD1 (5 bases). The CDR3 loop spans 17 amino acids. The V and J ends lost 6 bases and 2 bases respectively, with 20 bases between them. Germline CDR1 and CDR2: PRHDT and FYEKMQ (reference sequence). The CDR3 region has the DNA TGTGCCAGCAGTGGGGGAGGTCGGGGATCCCCTGGAAACACCATATATTTT. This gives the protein CASSGGGRGSPGNTIYF.

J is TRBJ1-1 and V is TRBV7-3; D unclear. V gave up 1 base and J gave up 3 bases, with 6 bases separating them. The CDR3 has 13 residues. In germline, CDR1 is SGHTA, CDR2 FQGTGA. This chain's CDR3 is CASSLRRDTEAFF. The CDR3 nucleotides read TGTGCCAGCAGCTTAAGGAGGGACACTGAAGCTTTCTTT.